This TCR beta chain was observed in a study of blood T cell repertoires in COVID-19. Study-level background: The United States, Italy and Spain were the sources of the acute and convalescent COVID-19 samples.

Germline V CDR1 and CDR2: SQVTM, ANQGSEA. Trimming cost V 6 bases and J 8 bases, with 14 bases left between them. This CDR3 is built from 12 residues. Adults between about 18 and 95 years of age took part from more than 20 US areas. Cohort placement rested on clinical history that participants reported themselves. In the authors' workflow: Amplification with reference gene primers provided the estimates of nucleated cell counts. The assay was immunoSEQ multiplex PCR, and TCRdb's table has in-frame clones only and misses some. Clone size and V and J calls were adopted from that table, with D and trimming inferred from the DNA. The profile shows some 340,000 clones, roughly nine tenths of them singletons.

The chain links TRBV29-1 to TRBJ1-3; the D gene is possibly TRBD1 (5 bases). Sequences were obtained from PBMCs or T cells enriched from blood (not recorded which). This clonotype originated in a woman in her twenties or thirties who had been exposed to COVID-19. The CDR3 DNA reads TGCAGCGTCTACAGCCCCAGGGACACCATATATTTT. Its protein is CSVYSPRDTIYF. Looking up the rest from reference TRBV29-1 and TRBJ1-3 gives the full variable domain: SAVISQKPSRDICQRGTSLTIQCQVDSQVTMMFWYRQQPGQSLTLIATANQGSEATYESGFVIDKFPISRPNLTFSTLTVSNMSPEDSSIYLCSVYSPRDTIYFGEGSWLTVV.